Below, one T cell receptor (beta chain) is given with its context. Its antigen is not yet known. The germline gene is not matched at one end of the junction; a read error may be the cause. This record comes from a study of post-analysis software for immune sequencing data (dated by TCRdb to 2015 to 2017). In terms of the full investigation: The recorded disease courses included relapsing-remitting, secondary progressive and progressive-relapsing multiple sclerosis, and some patients had no subtype annotation. A subset of samples was prepared in parallel using single-end sample barcoding, then pooled and co-amplified after Illumina adapter ligation. The patient repertoires were set against under 12 previously published healthy control repertoires from donors whose ages ranged from 6 to 25 years. Broad study findings and their caveats: Multiple sclerosis patients had significantly lower normalized Chao1 diversity than controls, a result that suggests substantial peripheral T-cell clonal expansion. Significantly higher frequencies in patients than in controls were found for several TRBV segments, including TRBV5-6, TRBV5-1 and TRBV20-1. Strong co-clustering of samples prepared in the same batch was shown by direct clustering with F measure, prompting a batch-effect correction. The control group was slightly older than the multiple sclerosis patient group.

The CDR3 runs 14 amino acids, cysteine and phenylalanine included. Only CDR3 DNA is held: 42 bases, read in frame from base 1. Receptors were amplified or captured by PCR. Instrument used: Illumina HiSeq 2500. To reduce PCR and sequencing biases, unique molecular identifiers were incorporated into the TCR beta cDNA libraries. Approximately 500,000 cDNA molecules were obtained per 1 to 10 million input T cells, so each molecule approximated one T cell. The patient libraries were prepared and sequenced with the same protocol used for the earlier healthy control dataset. Samples belonging to the same batch were prepared together, multiplexed and sequenced on a shared HiSeq lane. Turning to the authors' computational methods: MIGEC handled the raw barcoded reads, throwing out single-read molecular identifier groups before consensus assembly and CDR3 extraction. Clonotype tables were post-analysed with VDJtools, and diversity was normalized by down-sampling all datasets to the smallest sample size. To correct batch-related cross-sample contamination, repertoire overlap clustering matched CDR3 amino acid sequences but not nucleotide sequences. TCRdb reworked the public reads: Q25 trimming with fastp, MiXCR clone assembly, productive beta chains retained. Rows are combined by CDR3 protein, so each entry shows the most common genes and DNA. TCRdb, rather than the study authors, made the V and J calls. The sample table lists approximately 730,000 distinct CDR3 sequences, less than 35% of them with a count of one. The ten largest clones capture around 0.55% of the sample.

TCR beta repertoires were profiled from peripheral blood of over 10 young patients with multiple sclerosis to demonstrate the VDJtools post-analysis software. Multiple sclerosis patients were children and adolescents aged roughly 6 to 17 years. The sequenced sample consisted of blood. Recombination linked TRBV12-3 or TRBV12-4 to TRBJ2-7; the D gene remains uncertain. The origin of this receptor is a girl aged 10-17 years with multiple sclerosis. The CDR3 here reads CASSPPAEMSSQHF. The sequenced DNA is TGTGCCAGCAGTCCCCCTGCGGAGATGAGTTCGCAGCACTTC.